These T cell receptor beta chains were read from a single sample in a study of radiotherapy plus CTLA-4 blockade in lung cancer. The method was immunoSEQ multiplex PCR; TCRdb's version includes in-frame clones alone and lacks a portion of them. This table holds 70,000 to 100,000 clones, about 86% found once. Sequencing was performed on peripheral blood, taken from a patient treated with radiotherapy plus ipilimumab. Receptors were obtained from a human donor with non-small cell lung cancer who had a partial response to radiotherapy plus ipilimumab. Each CDR3 is given with its conserved first and last residue. The D gene is left open where the match is weak. The size entry is marked missing in some rows and otherwise reads once, few, many or a size class.

D gene	CDR3 length	V gene	J gene	clone size	CDR3 DNA	CDR3 protein
TRBD1	15	TRBV28	TRBJ1-2	few	TGTGCCAGCAGAACCGGGACAGGGTTTTCATATGGCTACACCTTC	CASRTGTGFSYGYTF
-	10	TRBV20-1	TRBJ2-7	-	TGCAGTGCAGAGACCTACGAGCAGTACTTC	CSAETYEQYF
TRBD1	15	TRBV30	TRBJ1-5	once	TGTGCCTGGAGCCTACGAGACAGGGACAATCAGCCCCAGCATTTT	CAWSLRDRDNQPQHF
TRBD1	13	TRBV25-1	TRBJ2-3	-	TGTGCCAGCAGGGACAGGGGGGCGGGTACGCAGTATTTT	CASRDRGAGTQYF
-	14	TRBV21-1	TRBJ1-1	-	TGTGCCAGCAGCTTGGACAGGGAGAACACTGAAGCTTTCTTT	CASSLDRENTEAFF
-	14	TRBV28	TRBJ2-1	-	TGTGCCAGCAGTTTCGGCCTAGCGTTCAATGAGCAGTTCTTC	CASSFGLAFNEQFF
TRBD2	16	TRBV29-1	TRBJ2-3	-	TGCAGCGTAATAGGACTAGCGGGAGGGGACACAGATACGCAGTATTTT	CSVIGLAGGDTDTQYF
-	14	TRBV27	TRBJ2-4	few	TGTGCCAGCAGTTTATATGACAGAAAAAACATTCAGTACTTC	CASSLYDRKNIQYF
TRBD2	14	TRBV6-4	TRBJ2-7	-	TGTGCCACCTCACCTGGGGGGGGAGGTTACGAGCAGTACTTC	CATSPGGGGYEQYF
TRBD2	13	TRBV15	TRBJ2-3	-	TGTGCCACCCGTAGCGGGAGCGCAGATACGCAGTATTTT	CATRSGSADTQYF
-	14	TRBV7-6	TRBJ2-7	once	TGTGCCAGCAGCTTAGACGAGGGAACCTACGAGCAGTACTTC	CASSLDEGTYEQYF
-	12	TRBV18	TRBJ2-3	-	TGTGCCAGCTCGCGTCTGACAGATACGCAGTATTTT	CASSRLTDTQYF
-	14	TRBV7-8	TRBJ2-2	-	TGTGCCAGCAGTCTGGACACTAACACCGGGGAGCTGTTTTTT	CASSLDTNTGELFF
-	14	TRBV6-6	TRBJ1-1	few	TGTGCCAGCAGTCCCAGGGTGGGGAACACTGAAGCTTTCTTT	CASSPRVGNTEAFF
-	14	TRBV7-9	TRBJ2-7	once	TGTGCCAGCAGCTTGGGGGGGGCGTCCTACGAGCAGTACTTC	CASSLGGASYEQYF
TRBD1	15	TRBV19	TRBJ1-2	-	TGTGCCAGTAGTACCGGGACAGCGGCTTACTATGGCTACACCTTC	CASSTGTAAYYGYTF
-	9	TRBV29-1	TRBJ2-1	-	TGCAGCGTTGAACGGGAGCAGTTCTTC	CSVEREQFF
-	14	TRBV5-1	TRBJ2-5	-	TGCGCCAGCAGCTTACAGGCTGACCAAGAGACCCAGTACTTC	CASSLQADQETQYF
TRBD2	17	TRBV10-3	TRBJ2-3	-	TGTGCCATCAGTGAGGGGAGGAGCGGGAGGGCCCCAGATACGCAGTATTTT	CAISEGRSGRAPDTQYF
-	15	TRBV27	TRBJ2-3	-	TGTGCCAGCAGTCACCCACAGGAGCTCACAGATACGCAGTATTTT	CASSHPQELTDTQYF
TRBD2	14	TRBV7-2	TRBJ2-1	once	TGTGCCAGCAGCCCTGAGCCGGGACTATTATGGAGGTTCTTC	CASSPEPGLLWRFF
TRBD1	14	TRBV15	TRBJ2-2	-	TGTGCCACCGGGGACAGGGGAAACACCGGGGAGCTGTTTTTT	CATGDRGNTGELFF
TRBD2	15	TRBV7-8	TRBJ2-1	-	TGTGCCAGCAGCGCTGCGGGAGCCTACTACAATGAGCAGTTCTTC	CASSAAGAYYNEQFF
TRBD1	14	TRBV18	TRBJ1-2	once	TGTGCCAGCTCACAAACAGGGGACAGAGGTGGCTACACCTTC	CASSQTGDRGGYTF
-	15	TRBV5-4	TRBJ1-1	-	TGTGCCAGCAGCTTAACGACAGCGGGACGGGGTGAAGCTTTCTTT	CASSLTTAGRGEAFF
-	12	TRBV5-6	TRBJ1-1	-	TGTGCCAGCAGCTTTTGGGGCGCTGAAGCTTTCTTT	CASSFWGAEAFF
-	15	TRBV7-8	TRBJ1-2	-	TGTGCCAGCAGCCCAGGGGCAGCGAACCGCTATGGCTACACCTTC	CASSPGAANRYGYTF
-	14	TRBV2	TRBJ1-5	-	TGTGCCACCCACAGGCGCTCAAGCAATCAGCCCCAGCATTTT	CATHRRSSNQPQHF
TRBD1	15	TRBV10-3	TRBJ2-2	-	TGTGCCATCAGTGAGGACAGGGCGAACACCGGGGAGCTGTTTTTT	CAISEDRANTGELFF
TRBD1	17	TRBV5-1	TRBJ2-1	-	TGCGCCAGCAGCTCTTCCGTCGGGACAGGGAGTTACAATGAGCAGTTCTTC	CASSSSVGTGSYNEQFF
TRBD1	14	TRBV28	TRBJ2-1	-	TGTGCCAGCAGTCTGGGACAGACCACGATGGAGCAGTTCTTC	CASSLGQTTMEQFF
-	13	TRBV28	TRBJ1-1	-	TGTGCCAGCAGGACCTCTTCCGGGACTGAAGCTTTCTTT	CASRTSSGTEAFF
-	14	TRBV27	TRBJ1-1	-	TGTGCCAGCAGTCCCCGACGGGAGAGCACTGAAGCTTTCTTT	CASSPRRESTEAFF
TRBD1	17	TRBV5-1	TRBJ2-1	-	TGCGCCAGCAGCTTGGGGAACCGGGACAGGGGATACAATGAGCAGTTCTTC	CASSLGNRDRGYNEQFF
-	16	TRBV4-1	TRBJ2-7	-	TGCGCCAGCAGCCAAGATTTTACAGGGAGCTCCTACGAGCAGTACTTC	CASSQDFTGSSYEQYF
TRBD1	17	TRBV2	TRBJ1-1	few	TGTGCCAGCAGTGAATGGACTGGAGGGACAGGGAACACTGAAGCTTTCTTT	CASSEWTGGTGNTEAFF
TRBD1	15	TRBV5-1	TRBJ1-1	-	TGCGCCAGCAGCTCCCGCGGACAGGGGGCGTCTGAAGCTTTCTTT	CASSSRGQGASEAFF
TRBD1	17	TRBV11-3	TRBJ2-2	-	TGTGCCAGCAGCTCAAGGGGGCTAGTTTTGAACACCGGGGAGCTGTTTTTT	CASSSRGLVLNTGELFF
-	16	TRBV27	TRBJ1-5	once	TGTGCCAGCAGTTTATTGACGGAGCGGGGGTATCAGCCCCAGCATTTT	CASSLLTERGYQPQHF
TRBD2	15	TRBV4-1	TRBJ2-3	-	TGCGCCAGCAGCCCGACTAGCGGGAGAACAGATACGCAGTATTTT	CASSPTSGRTDTQYF
TRBD1	16	TRBV6-4	TRBJ2-1	-	TGTGCCAGCAGTGCCAGGGGGGCAGGGGGCCGCGATGAGCAGTTCTTC	CASSARGAGGRDEQFF
TRBD1	14	TRBV5-8	TRBJ1-2	-	TGTGCCAGCAGCTTCAGGGGGCGTATCTATGGCTACACCTTC	CASSFRGRIYGYTF
TRBD1	14	TRBV2	TRBJ1-1	-	TGTGCCAGCAGTGGACAGGGGAGGAACACTGAAGCTTTCTTT	CASSGQGRNTEAFF
TRBD1	13	TRBV6-5	TRBJ2-2	-	TGTGCCAGCACGGTGGACAGGGGAGGGGAGCTGTTTTTT	CASTVDRGGELFF
-	14	TRBV2	TRBJ1-5	few	TGTGCCAGCGGTCCGACATCGAGCAATCAGCCCCAGCATTTT	CASGPTSSNQPQHF
-	14	TRBV28	TRBJ1-5	-	TGTGCCAGCAGTTTCTCGGGGTCTAGTCAGCCCCAGCATTTT	CASSFSGSSQPQHF
TRBD2	17	TRBV5-1	TRBJ2-3	-	TGCGCCAGCAGCGGAGGACTAGCGGGTTTCGGCACAGATACGCAGTATTTT	CASSGGLAGFGTDTQYF
TRBD1	14	TRBV13	TRBJ1-1	-	TGTGCCAGCAGCATCCGGGACAGATGGACTGAAGCTTTCTTT	CASSIRDRWTEAFF
-	15	TRBV5-5	TRBJ2-1	-	TGTGCCAGCAGCTTGGAATGGACAGTCTACAATGAGCAGTTCTTC	CASSLEWTVYNEQFF
TRBD1	13	TRBV29-1	TRBJ1-5	-	TGCAGCGCTGGACAGGGGGGAAATCAGCCCCAGCATTTT	CSAGQGGNQPQHF
-	13	TRBV7-3	TRBJ2-5	-	TGTGCCAGCAGCTTAAGACGGGAAGAGACCCAGTACTTC	CASSLRREETQYF
-	15	TRBV27	TRBJ1-5	-	TGTGCCAGCAGTCCAGGACCGGAGGGGAATCAGCCCCAGCATTTT	CASSPGPEGNQPQHF
TRBD1	16	TRBV18	TRBJ2-1	-	TGTGCCAGCTCACCGACACGCGGACAGGGGGCCGATGAGCAGTTCTTC	CASSPTRGQGADEQFF
TRBD1	17	TRBV6-1	TRBJ1-5	few	TGTGCCAGCAGTGACAATAACAGGGGGGGGAGCAATCAGCCCCAGCATTTT	CASSDNNRGGSNQPQHF